This T cell receptor (beta chain) was sequenced during a study of T cell responses to AZD1222 COVID-19 vaccine. The data were produced by immunoSEQ multiplex PCR, yet TCRdb's version contains in-frame clones alone and is incomplete. The sample consists of 150,000 to 200,000 clones, about 90% of them appearing once. Germline CDR1 is MNHEY and CDR2 is SMNVEV (reference sequence). The V gene lost 3 bases and the J gene lost 5 bases, with 14 bases spanning the gap. CDR3 size: 15 residues. General study points: In a largely white British group with more females than males, clonal diversity was possibly underestimated. Dominant at 160-218 and 743-854, vaccine-associated CD4 TCRs also spanned spike. Repertoire sampling occurred only after the peak T cell response.

A remark on this clone: The antigen is undetermined.

This chain links TRBV27 with TRBJ2-1; D might be TRBD2 (6 bases). This receptor was identified in an adult who received the AZD1222 COVID-19 vaccine. This sample comprised peripheral blood, obtained 28 days after the second AZD1222 dose. The CDR3 here is CASSLVGRGHNEQFF. The CDR3 DNA reads TGTGCCAGCAGTTTGGTCGGGCGGGGACACAATGAGCAGTTCTTC.